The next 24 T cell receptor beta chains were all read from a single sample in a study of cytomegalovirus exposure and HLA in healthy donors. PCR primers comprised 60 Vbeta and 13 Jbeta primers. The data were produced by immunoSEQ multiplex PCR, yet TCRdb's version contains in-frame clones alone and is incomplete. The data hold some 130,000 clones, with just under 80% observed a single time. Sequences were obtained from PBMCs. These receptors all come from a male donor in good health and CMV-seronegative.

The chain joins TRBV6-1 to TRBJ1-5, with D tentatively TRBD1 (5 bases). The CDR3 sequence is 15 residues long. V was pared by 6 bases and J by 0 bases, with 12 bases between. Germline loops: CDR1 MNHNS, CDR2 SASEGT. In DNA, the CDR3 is TGTGCCAGCAGGAACCAGGGTTATAGCAATCAGCCCCAGCATTTT. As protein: CASRNQGYSNQPQHF.

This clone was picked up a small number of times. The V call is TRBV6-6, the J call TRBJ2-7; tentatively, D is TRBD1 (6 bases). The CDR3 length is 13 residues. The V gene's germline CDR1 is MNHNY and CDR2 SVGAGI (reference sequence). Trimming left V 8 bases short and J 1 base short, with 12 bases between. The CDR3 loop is CASQRQESYEQYF. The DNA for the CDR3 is TGTGCCAGCCAGAGACAGGAATCCTACGAGCAGTACTTC.

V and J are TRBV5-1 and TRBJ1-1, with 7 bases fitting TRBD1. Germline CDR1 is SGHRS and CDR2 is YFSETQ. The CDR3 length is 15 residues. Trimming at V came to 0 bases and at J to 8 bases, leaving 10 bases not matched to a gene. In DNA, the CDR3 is TGCGCCAGCAGCTTGGAGGGGGCGGCGGGTCGGGAAGCTTTCTTT. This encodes CASSLEGAAGREAFF.

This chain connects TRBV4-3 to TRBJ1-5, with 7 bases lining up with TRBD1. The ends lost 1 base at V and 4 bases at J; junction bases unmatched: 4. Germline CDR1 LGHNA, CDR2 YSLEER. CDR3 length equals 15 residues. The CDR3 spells CASSQGQGGNQPQHF. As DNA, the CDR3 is TGCGCCAGCAGCCAAGGACAGGGAGGAAATCAGCCCCAGCATTTT.

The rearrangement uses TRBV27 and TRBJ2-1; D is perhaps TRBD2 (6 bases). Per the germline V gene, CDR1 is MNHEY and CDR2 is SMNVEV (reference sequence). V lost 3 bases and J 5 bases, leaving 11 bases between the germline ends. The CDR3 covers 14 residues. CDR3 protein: CASSFSGVHNEQFF. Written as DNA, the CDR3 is TGTGCCAGCAGTTTTTCGGGGGTCCACAATGAGCAGTTCTTC.

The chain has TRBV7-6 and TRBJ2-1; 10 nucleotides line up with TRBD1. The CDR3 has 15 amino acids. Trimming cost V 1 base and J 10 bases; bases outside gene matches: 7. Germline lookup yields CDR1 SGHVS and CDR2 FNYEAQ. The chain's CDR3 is CASSLGQGALGEQFF. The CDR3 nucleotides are TGTGCCAGCAGCTTAGGACAGGGGGCGTTAGGAGAGCAGTTCTTC. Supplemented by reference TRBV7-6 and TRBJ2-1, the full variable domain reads GAGVSQSPRYKVTKRGQDVALRCDPISGHVSLYWYRQALGQGPEFLTYFNYEAQQDKSGLPNDRFSAERPEGSISTLTIQRTEQRDSAMYRCASSLGQGALGEQFFGPGTRLTVL.

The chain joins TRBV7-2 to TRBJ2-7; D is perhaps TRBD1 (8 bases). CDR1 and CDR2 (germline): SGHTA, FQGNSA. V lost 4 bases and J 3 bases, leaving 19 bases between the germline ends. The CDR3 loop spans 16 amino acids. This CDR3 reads CASSSTGDYFNYEQYF. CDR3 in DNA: TGTGCCAGCAGCTCGACAGGGGACTACTTTAACTACGAGCAGTACTTC.

The CDR3, as DNA: TGTGCCAGCAGCAGAAGACTAGCGGGACGCACAGATACGCAGTATTTT. It yields the protein CASSRRLAGRTDTQYF. The chain is built from TRBV7-9 and TRBJ2-3, with 11 bases identical to TRBD2. CDR1 and CDR2 from the germline V gene are SEHNR and FQNEAQ (reference sequence). This CDR3 region has 16 residues. The trim removed 5 bases at V and 1 base at J, leaving 5 bases unmatched.

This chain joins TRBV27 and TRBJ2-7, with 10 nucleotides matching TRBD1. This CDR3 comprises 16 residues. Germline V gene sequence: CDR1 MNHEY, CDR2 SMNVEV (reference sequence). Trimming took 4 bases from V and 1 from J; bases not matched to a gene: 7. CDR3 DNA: TGTGCCAGCAGTTCGCCTTGGACAGGGGGTTCCTACGAGCAGTACTTC. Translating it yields CASSSPWTGGSYEQYF.

In DNA form, the CDR3 reads TGTGCCAGCAGCCGACTAGCGGGGGCCTCCTACAATGAGCAGTTCTTC. As protein: CASSRLAGASYNEQFF. V gene TRBV7-2 combines with J gene TRBJ2-1; 12 nucleotides match TRBD2. This CDR3 has 16 amino acids. Germline loops: CDR1 SGHTA, CDR2 FQGNSA. The trim removed 5 bases at V and 0 bases at J, leaving 2 bases unmatched.

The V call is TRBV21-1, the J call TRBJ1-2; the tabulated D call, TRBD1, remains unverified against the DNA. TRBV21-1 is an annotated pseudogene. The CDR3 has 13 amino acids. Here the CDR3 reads CATPDRANYGYTF. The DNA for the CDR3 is TGTGCCACCCCTGACAGGGCGAACTATGGCTACACCTTC.

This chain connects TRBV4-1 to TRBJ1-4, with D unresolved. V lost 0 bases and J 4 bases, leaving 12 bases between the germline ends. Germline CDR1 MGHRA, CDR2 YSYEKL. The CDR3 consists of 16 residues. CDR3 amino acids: CASSQDQVQLNEKLFF. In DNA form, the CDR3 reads TGCGCCAGCAGCCAAGATCAGGTGCAGCTTAATGAAAAACTGTTTTTT.

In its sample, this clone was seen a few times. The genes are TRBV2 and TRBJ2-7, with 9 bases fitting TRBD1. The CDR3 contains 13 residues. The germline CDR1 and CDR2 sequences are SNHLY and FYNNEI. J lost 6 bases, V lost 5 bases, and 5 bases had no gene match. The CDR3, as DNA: TGTGCCAGCAGTCGGGACAGGGTGAGCGAGCAGTACTTC. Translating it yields CASSRDRVSEQYF.

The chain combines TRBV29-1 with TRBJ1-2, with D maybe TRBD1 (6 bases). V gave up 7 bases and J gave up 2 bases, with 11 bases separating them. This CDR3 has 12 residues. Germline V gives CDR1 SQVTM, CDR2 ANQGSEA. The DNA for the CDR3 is TGCAGCGCTGGGACACAGAACTATGGCTACACCTTC. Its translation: CSAGTQNYGYTF.

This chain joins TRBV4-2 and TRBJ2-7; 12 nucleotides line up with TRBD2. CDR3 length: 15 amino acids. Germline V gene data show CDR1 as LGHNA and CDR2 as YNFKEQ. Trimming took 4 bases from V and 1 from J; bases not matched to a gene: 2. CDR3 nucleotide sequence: TGTGCCAGCAGCCCTAGCGGGGGGGCATCCTACGAGCAGTACTTC. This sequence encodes CASSPSGGASYEQYF.

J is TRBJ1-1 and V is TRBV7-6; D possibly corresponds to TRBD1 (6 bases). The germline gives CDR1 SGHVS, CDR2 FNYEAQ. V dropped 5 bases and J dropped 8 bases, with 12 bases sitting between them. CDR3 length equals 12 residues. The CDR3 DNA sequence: TGTGCCAGCAGCGGTGGGGGCCCCGAAGCTTTCTTT. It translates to CASSGGGPEAFF. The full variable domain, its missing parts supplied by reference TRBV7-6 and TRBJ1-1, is GAGVSQSPRYKVTKRGQDVALRCDPISGHVSLYWYRQALGQGPEFLTYFNYEAQQDKSGLPNDRFSAERPEGSISTLTIQRTEQRDSAMYRCASSGGGPEAFFGQGTRLTVV.

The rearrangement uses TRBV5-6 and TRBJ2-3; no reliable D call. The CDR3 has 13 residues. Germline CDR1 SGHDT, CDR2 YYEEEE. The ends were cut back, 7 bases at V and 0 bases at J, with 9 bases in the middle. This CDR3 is CASRPQSTDTQYF. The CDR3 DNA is TGTGCCAGCCGCCCTCAGAGCACAGATACGCAGTATTTT.

The CDR3 bases are TGTGCCAGCAGTGAACCGCGGGCTAGCGGGGGGTGGAACTCCTACGAGCAGTACTTC. Amino acid sequence: CASSEPRASGGWNSYEQYF. The gene calls are TRBV2 and TRBJ2-7, with 11 nucleotides matching TRBD2. Germline CDR1 is SNHLY and CDR2 is FYNNEI. The junction had 12 bases not matched to a gene; V was cut back by 2 bases and J by 0 bases. This CDR3 contains 19 residues.

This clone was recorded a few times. CDR3: CASTKNQPQHF. CDR3 nucleotide sequence: TGTGCCAGCACTAAAAATCAGCCCCAGCATTTT. The chain links TRBV6-5 to TRBJ1-5; D unresolved. Germline V gives CDR1 MNHEY, CDR2 SVGAGI. This CDR3 has 11 residues. The ends were cut back, 7 bases at V and 4 bases at J, with 5 bases in the middle.

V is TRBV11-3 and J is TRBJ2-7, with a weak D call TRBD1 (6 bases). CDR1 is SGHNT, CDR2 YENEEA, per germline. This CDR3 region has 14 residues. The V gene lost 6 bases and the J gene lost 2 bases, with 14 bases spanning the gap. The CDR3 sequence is CASRDNRDPYEQYF. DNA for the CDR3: TGTGCCAGCAGGGATAACAGGGACCCCTACGAGCAGTACTTC. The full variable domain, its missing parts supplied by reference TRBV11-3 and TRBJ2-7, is EAGVVQSPRYKIIEKKQPVAFWCNPISGHNTLYWYLQNLGQGPELLIRYENEEAVDDSQLPKDRFSAERLKGVDSTLKIQPAELGDSAVYLCASRDNRDPYEQYFGPGTRLTVT.

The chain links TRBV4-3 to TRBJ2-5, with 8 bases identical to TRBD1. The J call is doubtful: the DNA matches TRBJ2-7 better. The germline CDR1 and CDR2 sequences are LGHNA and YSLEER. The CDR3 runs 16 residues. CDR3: CASSQQATGGPYEQYF. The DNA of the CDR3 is TGCGCCAGCAGCCAACAAGCCACAGGGGGGCCCTACGAGCAGTACTTC.

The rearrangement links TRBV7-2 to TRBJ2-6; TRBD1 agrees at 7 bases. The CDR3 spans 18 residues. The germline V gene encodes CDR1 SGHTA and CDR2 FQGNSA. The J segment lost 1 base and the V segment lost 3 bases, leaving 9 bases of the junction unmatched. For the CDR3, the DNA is TGTGCCAGCAGCTTCGCCTCGACAGGGTCATCTGGGGCCAACGTCCTGACTTTC. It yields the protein CASSFASTGSSGANVLTF.

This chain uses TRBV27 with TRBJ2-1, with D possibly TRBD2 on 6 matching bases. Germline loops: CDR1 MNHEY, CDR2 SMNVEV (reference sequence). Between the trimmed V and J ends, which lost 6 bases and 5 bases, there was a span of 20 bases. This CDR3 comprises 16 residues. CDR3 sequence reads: CASSPSLGEEDNEQFF. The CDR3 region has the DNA TGTGCCAGCAGCCCGAGCCTTGGGGAGGAGGACAATGAGCAGTTCTTC.

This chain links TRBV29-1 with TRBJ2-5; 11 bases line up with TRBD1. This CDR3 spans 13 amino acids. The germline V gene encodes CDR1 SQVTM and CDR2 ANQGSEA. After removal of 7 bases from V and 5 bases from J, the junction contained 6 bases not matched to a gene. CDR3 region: CSGQRTGGETQYF. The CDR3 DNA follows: TGCAGCGGGCAACGGACAGGGGGCGAGACCCAGTACTTC.